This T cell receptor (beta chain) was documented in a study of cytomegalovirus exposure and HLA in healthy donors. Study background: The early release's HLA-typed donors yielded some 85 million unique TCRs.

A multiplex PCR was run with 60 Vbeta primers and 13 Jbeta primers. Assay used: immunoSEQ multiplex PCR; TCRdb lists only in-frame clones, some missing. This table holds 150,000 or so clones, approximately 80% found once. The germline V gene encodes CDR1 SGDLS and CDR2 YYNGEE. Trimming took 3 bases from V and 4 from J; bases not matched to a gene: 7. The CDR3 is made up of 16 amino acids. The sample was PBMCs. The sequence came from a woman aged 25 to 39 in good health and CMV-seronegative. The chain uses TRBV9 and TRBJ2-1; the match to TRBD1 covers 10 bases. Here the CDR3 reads CASSERDRGPYNEQFF. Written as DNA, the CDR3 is TGTGCCAGCAGCGAGAGGGACAGGGGACCGTACAATGAGCAGTTCTTC.